The next 20 T cell receptor beta chains were all read from a single sample in a study of Ad26.COV2.S vaccination and SARS-CoV-2 variants. Noted treatment: around 19 received Ad26.COV2.S at low or high dose, single or two shots; several received placebo; per-sample allocation not given. On day 63 after the first injection, vaccine and placebo recipients gave samples. Profiling relied on immunoSEQ multiplex PCR, and the TCRdb table lists in-frame clones only, not all of them. The table has some 480,000 clones, around nine tenths seen once; the top ten hold roughly 13%. The sample here was peripheral blood, taken in a trial of Ad26.COV2.S vaccine versus placebo. Receptor source: a person aged 18-65 years who received the Ad26.COV2.S COVID-19 vaccine or a placebo.

This chain connects TRBV7-2 to TRBJ1-3; D call uncertain. The germline gives CDR1 SGHTA, CDR2 FQGNSA. This CDR3 is 15 amino acids long. V was pared by 5 bases and J by 6 bases, with 17 bases between. The CDR3 protein is CASSLSVGRENTIYF. The DNA of the CDR3 is TGTGCCAGCAGCCTTAGTGTTGGAAGGGAAAACACCATATATTTT. The variable domain in full, with the rest retrieved from reference TRBV7-2 and TRBJ1-3, is GAGVSQSPSNKVTEKGKDVELRCDPISGHTALYWYRQSLGQGLEFLIYFQGNSAPDKSGLPSDRFSAERTGGSVSTLTIQRTQQEDSAVYLCASSLSVGRENTIYFGEGSWLTVV.

The chain combines TRBV7-9 with TRBJ1-6; the D is unclear. V was trimmed by 0 bases and J by 7 bases, leaving 10 bases between them. The CDR3 spans 15 residues. Germline CDR1 is SEHNR and CDR2 is FQNEAQ (reference sequence). CDR3 loop: CASSLAVGSNSPLHF. The CDR3 DNA is TGTGCCAGCAGCTTAGCGGTAGGGAGCAATTCACCCCTCCACTTT.

CDR3 in amino acids: CASSPRGPGVSIQYF. CDR3 sequence (DNA): TGTGCCAGCAGCCCAAGGGGGCCGGGGGTCAGCATTCAGTACTTC. The chain is built from TRBV4-2 and TRBJ2-4, with a weak D call TRBD1 (7 bases). The CDR3 has 15 residues. Germline assignment: CDR1 LGHNA and CDR2 YNFKEQ. V was clipped by 4 bases and J by 9 bases, with 19 bases between them.

This chain joins TRBV27 and TRBJ2-1; 13 nucleotides match TRBD2. V shed 6 bases, J shed 8 bases, and the junction held 7 bases outside the gene matches. The CDR3 runs 15 residues. Germline assignment: CDR1 MNHEY and CDR2 SMNVEV (reference sequence). The CDR3 nucleotides read TGTGCCAGCAGCCCCGGGACTAGCGGGATGGATGAGCAGTTCTTC. This translates into CASSPGTSGMDEQFF.

This clone has only a few counts. The genes are TRBV5-6 and TRBJ2-7; maybe TRBD2 (5 bases). V lost 3 bases and J lost 5, with 24 bases in between. The CDR3 has 17 amino acids. Germline CDR1 and CDR2: SGHDT and YYEEEE. The CDR3 region has the DNA TGTGCCAGCAGCTCTATACGGTCCTCCGGGATTAGTAACGAGCAGTACTTC. Its translation is CASSSIRSSGISNEQYF.

This clone was picked up many times. Other DNA sequences in the sample encode the same CDR3. This chain uses TRBV5-6 with TRBJ2-1; 9 positions match TRBD2. Germline V gene data show CDR1 as SGHDT and CDR2 as YYEEEE. V shed 4 bases and J 4 bases; nucleotides not matched to a gene: 9. There are 16 residues in the CDR3. CDR3 nucleotides: TGTGCCAGCAGCGGCGGGGGACTAGCAGCTTACAATGAGCAGTTCTTC. Translation: CASSGGGLAAYNEQFF.

The chain links TRBV6-6 to TRBJ2-7, with 7 bases fitting TRBD1. Looked up from germline, CDR1 is MNHNY and CDR2 is SVGAGI (reference sequence). V shed 6 bases, J shed 4 bases, and the junction held 9 bases outside the gene matches. The length of the CDR3 is 14 residues. The CDR3 protein is CASRTGIAPYEQYF. The CDR3 DNA sequence: TGTGCCAGCAGGACAGGGATAGCGCCGTACGAGCAGTACTTC.

This chain connects TRBV6-5 to TRBJ2-7; 10 bases are shared with TRBD1. The CDR3 totals 14 residues. Germline CDR1 and CDR2: MNHEY and SVGAGI. Trimming cost V 5 bases and J 2 bases; bases outside gene matches: 3. The CDR3 sequence is CASSLGQGAYEQYF. CDR3 DNA sequence: TGTGCCAGCAGTCTTGGACAGGGGGCCTACGAGCAGTACTTC.

The chain joins TRBV28 to TRBJ2-1, with 11 positions matching TRBD2. The CDR3 runs to 16 residues. V was clipped by 3 bases and J by 2 bases; unmatched bases: 3. The germline V gene encodes CDR1 MDHEN and CDR2 SYDVKM. In DNA, the CDR3 is TGTGCCAGCAGTTTGCTGGGACTAGCGGCCTACAATGAGCAGTTCTTC. Amino acid sequence: CASSLLGLAAYNEQFF.

The chain links TRBV5-1 to TRBJ2-6; D unresolved. Germline lookup yields CDR1 SGHRS and CDR2 YFSETQ. Deletions cut 3 bases from V and 2 bases from J, with 12 bases between. The CDR3 is made up of 16 amino acids. This chain's CDR3 is CASSSDPLAGANVLTF. CDR3 nucleotides: TGCGCCAGCAGCTCCGACCCCCTGGCTGGGGCCAACGTCCTGACTTTC. Filled out from reference TRBV5-1 and TRBJ2-6, the complete variable domain reads KAGVTQTPRYLIKTRGQQVTLSCSPISGHRSVSWYQQTPGQGLQFLFEYFSETQRNKGNFPGRFSGRQFSNSRSEMNVSTLELGDSALYLCASSSDPLAGANVLTFGAGSRLTVL.

The genes are TRBV5-6 and TRBJ1-2, with D possibly TRBD1 on 5 matching bases. The CDR3 sequence is 16 residues long. Trimming pared 4 bases from V and 4 bases from J, leaving 20 bases between. Germline V lookup: CDR1 SGHDT, CDR2 YYEEEE. The CDR3 DNA is TGTGCCAGCAGCCCCGCCGGTCAGGGCCTTATCTATGGCTACACCTTC. Protein: CASSPAGQGLIYGYTF.

This clone was counted a single time. The chain combines TRBV2 with TRBJ1-1, with D unresolved. The CDR3 has 14 amino acids. Germline V CDR1 and CDR2: SNHLY, FYNNEI. V was cut by 6 bases and J by 10 bases, with 21 bases left in between. This chain's CDR3 is CASSPRLGSALAFF. The DNA of the CDR3 is TGTGCCAGCAGCCCAAGATTGGGAAGTGCGTTAGCTTTCTTT.

With respect to this clone: This sample includes further DNA sequences coding for the same CDR3. The chain uses TRBV30 and TRBJ1-5; no clear D gene. Trimming stripped 1 base from V and 4 bases from J, with 5 bases between. Germline CDR1 and CDR2: GTSNPN and SVGIG (reference sequence). The CDR3 totals 12 residues. CDR3: CAWSGGNQPQHF. CDR3 sequence (DNA): TGTGCCTGGAGTGGAGGTAATCAGCCCCAGCATTTT.

This sequence joins TRBV27 and TRBJ2-1; D unresolved. The CDR3 covers 11 residues. The germline V gene has CDR1 MNHEY and CDR2 SMNVEV (reference sequence). V lost 4 bases to trimming and J lost 12 bases, with 10 bases between them. Here the CDR3 reads CASSSYLGQFF. In DNA, the CDR3 is TGTGCCAGCAGTTCCTATCTCGGGCAGTTCTTC.

J is TRBJ2-7 and V is TRBV28; D is possibly TRBD2 (6 bases). Trimming pared 6 bases from V and 0 bases from J, leaving 15 bases between. CDR1 and CDR2 from the germline V gene are MDHEN and SYDVKM. The CDR3 contains 15 residues. The CDR3 sequence is CASRGGPVGSYEQYF. CDR3 sequence (DNA): TGTGCCAGCAGGGGAGGCCCAGTAGGCTCCTACGAGCAGTACTTC.

The chain recombines TRBV10-3 with TRBJ2-2; D unclear. V shed 2 bases and J shed 1 base, with 8 bases lying between them. Germline CDR1 reads ENHRY; CDR2 reads SYGVKD. The CDR3 is made up of 15 amino acids. CDR3 DNA: TGTGCCATCAGTGAGGGACGGCTGAACACCGGGGAGCTGTTTTTT. It specifies CAISEGRLNTGELFF.

This chain joins TRBV28 and TRBJ1-2; unclear D gene. V was shortened by 6 bases and J by 4 bases, with 9 bases between the two germline ends. This CDR3 has 12 residues. CDR1 is MDHEN and CDR2 is SYDVKM in the germline V gene. CDR3 residues: CASSTGIYGYTF. CDR3 bases: TGTGCCAGCAGCACCGGGATCTATGGCTACACCTTC.

This clone was counted a single time. The chain joins TRBV7-8 to TRBJ2-1; TRBD1 matches at 9 bases. Looked up from germline, CDR1 is SGHVS and CDR2 is FQNEAQ. There are 15 residues in the CDR3. J gave up 5 bases and V 4 bases, and 6 bases lay outside the gene matches. CDR3 region: CASSSRQGGDNEQFF. The DNA of the CDR3 is TGTGCCAGCAGCTCCCGACAGGGGGGTGACAATGAGCAGTTCTTC.

This chain links TRBV12-3 or TRBV12-4 with TRBJ2-7; D unclear. The CDR3 loop spans 11 amino acids. V was pared by 7 bases and J by 5 bases, with 9 bases between. The CDR3 bases are TGTGCCAGCAAGACGAGGCACGAGCAGTACTTC. It encodes CASKTRHEQYF.

The V gene is TRBV6-6, the J gene TRBJ2-7, with 8 bases lining up with TRBD1. This CDR3 spans 15 amino acids. In germline, CDR1 is MNHNY, CDR2 SVGAGI (reference sequence). V shed 7 bases and J 5 bases; nucleotides not matched to a gene: 13. CDR3 DNA: TGTGCCAGCAACCCCACTGACAGGGGAGCCCACGAGCAGTACTTC. Its protein is CASNPTDRGAHEQYF.